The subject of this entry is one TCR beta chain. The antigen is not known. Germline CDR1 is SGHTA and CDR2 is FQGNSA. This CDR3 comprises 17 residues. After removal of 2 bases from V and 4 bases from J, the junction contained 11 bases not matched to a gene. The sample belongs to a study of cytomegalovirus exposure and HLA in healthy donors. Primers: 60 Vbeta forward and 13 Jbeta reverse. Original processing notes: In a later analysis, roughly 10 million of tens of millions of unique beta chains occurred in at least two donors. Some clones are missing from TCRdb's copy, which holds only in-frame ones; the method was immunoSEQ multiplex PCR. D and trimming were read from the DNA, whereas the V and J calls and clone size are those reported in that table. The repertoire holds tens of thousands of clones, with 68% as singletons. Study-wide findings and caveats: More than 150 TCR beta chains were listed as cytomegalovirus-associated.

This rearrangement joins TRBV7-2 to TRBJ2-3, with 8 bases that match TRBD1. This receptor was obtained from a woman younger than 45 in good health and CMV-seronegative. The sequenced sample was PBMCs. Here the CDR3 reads CASSLSTGGRGPDTQYF. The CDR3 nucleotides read TGTGCCAGCAGCTTATCTACAGGGGGACGGGGGCCAGATACGCAGTATTTT.